A single sample is the source of the 17 T cell receptor beta chains below, sequenced in a study of blood T cell repertoires in COVID-19. Libraries were prepared by immunoSEQ multiplex PCR; TCRdb keeps only in-frame clonotypes and omits some of them. The sample has some 670,000 clones, approximately 90% seen once; the top ten hold around 0.3%. Material for sequencing was peripheral blood. The receptors shown here come from a woman under 30 with acute or convalescent COVID-19.

V usage is TRBV4-1 and J usage is TRBJ1-6; a weak D match, TRBD1 (5 bases). Germline V lookup: CDR1 MGHRA, CDR2 YSYEKL. The V end was cut by 4 bases, the J end by 1 base, with 23 bases between. The CDR3 is 20 residues long. The DNA for the CDR3 is TGCGCCAGCAGCCTGACGGGAGGGGCCCATCTCGGGTCCTATAATTCACCCCTCCACTTT. Its translation: CASSLTGGAHLGSYNSPLHF.

The V and J genes are TRBV27 and TRBJ2-7; 9 positions match TRBD2. Germline CDR1 and CDR2: MNHEY and SMNVEV (reference sequence). Losses at the gene ends were 4 bases for V and 4 bases for J; bases not matched to a gene: 11. The CDR3 has 16 residues. The CDR3 protein is CASSSTRGGQEYEQYF. CDR3 in DNA: TGTGCCAGCAGTTCGACGCGGGGGGGCCAGGAGTACGAGCAGTACTTC.

This clone was detected once. The gene calls are TRBV7-8 and TRBJ1-1; no clear D gene. V lost 0 bases to trimming and J lost 1 base, with 18 bases between them. In germline, CDR1 is SGHVS, CDR2 FQNEAQ. The CDR3 contains 18 residues. The CDR3 nucleotides are TGTGCCAGCAGCTTAGCGAAAGCCCCGGGGAGTCGGAACACTGAAGCTTTCTTT. Its protein product is CASSLAKAPGSRNTEAFF.

The genes are TRBV13 and TRBJ1-6; D unresolved. V dropped 3 bases and J dropped 6 bases, with 9 bases sitting between them. The CDR3 has 14 amino acids. CDR1 and CDR2 (germline): PRHDT, FYEKMQ (reference sequence). The CDR3 reads CASSLGRINSPLHF. The DNA for the CDR3 is TGTGCCAGCAGCTTGGGCCGGATTAATTCACCCCTCCACTTT.

This rearrangement joins TRBV27 to TRBJ2-3; D may be TRBD1 (6 bases). V lost 6 bases and J 6 bases, leaving 10 bases between the germline ends. The CDR3 has 12 residues. Germline V gene data show CDR1 as MNHEY and CDR2 as SMNVEV (reference sequence). The CDR3 region is CASSQQGDTQYF. Here the CDR3 DNA reads TGTGCCAGCAGCCAGCAGGGGGATACGCAGTATTTT.

J is TRBJ1-2 and V is TRBV21-1; the tabulated D call, TRBD1, remains unverified against the DNA. TRBV21-1 is termed a pseudogene. The CDR3 is 15 residues long. CDR3 nucleotide sequence: TGTGCCAGCAGCACCCGGGACAGGGCTTTCTATGGCTACACCTTC. Its translation is CASSTRDRAFYGYTF.

The chain employs TRBV30 and TRBJ1-2, with a tentative D call TRBD1 (6 bases). Germline lookup yields CDR1 GTSNPN and CDR2 SVGIG (reference sequence). Between the trimmed V and J ends, which lost 8 bases and 4 bases, there was a span of 14 bases. There are 12 residues in the CDR3. This CDR3 reads CASHRDGYGYTF. Here the CDR3 DNA reads TGTGCCAGCCACAGGGACGGCTATGGCTACACCTTC.

The chain has TRBV5-4 and TRBJ2-7; 7 bases are a match to TRBD2. Germline V gives CDR1 SGHNT, CDR2 YYREEE (reference sequence). The CDR3 runs 14 residues. Unmatched junction bases numbered 6, after V lost 0 bases and J lost 6 bases. CDR3 sequence reads: CASSLVGGKGEQYF. CDR3 bases: TGTGCCAGCAGCTTGGTGGGGGGGAAGGGCGAGCAGTACTTC. Together with reference TRBV5-4 and TRBJ2-7, the CDR3 gives the full variable domain: ETGVTQSPTHLIKTRGQQVTLRCSSQSGHNTVSWYQQALGQGPQFIFQYYREEENGRGNFPPRFSGLQFPNYSSELNVNALELDDSALYLCASSLVGGKGEQYFGPGTRLTVT.

V gene TRBV3-1 (or the pseudogene TRBV3-2) combines with J gene TRBJ1-2; D is perhaps TRBD1 (5 bases). The germline V gene encodes CDR1 LGHDT and CDR2 YNNKEL (reference sequence). The CDR3 sequence is 14 residues long. With 4 bases removed from V and 5 bases from J, the gap between germline ends came to 14 bases. The CDR3 loop is CASSLRQSGYGYTF. The CDR3 DNA follows: TGTGCCAGCAGCCTCAGACAGAGTGGGTATGGCTACACCTTC.

The chain employs TRBV29-1 and TRBJ1-2; the match to TRBD1 covers 8 bases. V dropped 4 bases and J dropped 6; count of bases not matched to a gene: 7. The CDR3 contains 13 residues. The germline V gene has CDR1 SQVTM and CDR2 ANQGSEA. The CDR3 DNA reads TGCAGCGTTGTGGAGAGGACAGGGAATGGCTACACCTTC. Translated, it gives CSVVERTGNGYTF.

The chain recombines TRBV9 with TRBJ1-2; D gene ambiguous. The CDR3 spans 12 residues. The V gene's germline CDR1 is SGDLS and CDR2 YYNGEE. V lost 3 bases and J lost 3, with 6 bases in between. The CDR3 DNA sequence: TGTGCCAGCAGCGCTGACTACTATGGCTACACCTTC. Its protein is CASSADYYGYTF.

The V call is TRBV5-1, the J call TRBJ2-1; D remains unclear. In germline, CDR1 is SGHRS, CDR2 YFSETQ. The CDR3 is made up of 12 amino acids. The V and J ends lost 4 bases and 3 bases respectively, with 5 bases between them. The CDR3 DNA sequence: TGCGCCAGCAGCGCGGACTACAATGAGCAGTTCTTC. Translating gives CASSADYNEQFF. Full variable domain (outside the CDR3, taken from reference TRBV5-1 and TRBJ2-1): KAGVTQTPRYLIKTRGQQVTLSCSPISGHRSVSWYQQTPGQGLQFLFEYFSETQRNKGNFPGRFSGRQFSNSRSEMNVSTLELGDSALYLCASSADYNEQFFGPGTRLTVL.

The chain employs TRBV12-3 or TRBV12-4 and TRBJ1-1; D is uncertain. V lost 0 bases and J 4 bases, leaving 6 bases between the germline ends. The CDR3 sequence is 13 residues long. The chain's CDR3 is CASSLAAGTEAFF. For the CDR3, the DNA is TGTGCCAGCAGTTTAGCGGCGGGCACTGAAGCTTTCTTT.

The chain links TRBV6-6 to TRBJ2-1; 8 bases fit TRBD2. Looked up from germline, CDR1 is MNHNY and CDR2 is SVGAGI (reference sequence). Trimming at V came to 7 bases and at J to 4 bases, leaving 9 bases not matched to a gene. The CDR3 runs to 15 residues. Here the CDR3 DNA reads TGTGCCAGCACCCCTGCGGGGGGCATTTACAATGAGCAGTTCTTC. Encoded protein: CASTPAGGIYNEQFF.

V is TRBV29-1 and J is TRBJ2-3; D gene uncertain. The CDR3 extends over 14 amino acids. Trimming left V 6 bases short and J 0 bases short, with 13 bases between. Germline CDR1 reads SQVTM; CDR2 reads ANQGSEA. The CDR3 spells CSVLAVVSTDTQYF. DNA of the CDR3: TGCAGCGTGTTAGCTGTCGTTAGCACAGATACGCAGTATTTT.

V gene TRBV2 combines with J gene TRBJ2-1; TRBD2 matches 9 bases. Germline CDR1 reads SNHLY; CDR2 reads FYNNEI. The length of the CDR3 is 14 residues. V lost 4 bases to trimming and J lost 7 bases; unmatched junction nucleotides: 5. The CDR3 nucleotides read TGTGCCAGCAGTGGCGGGGGGGCCAATAATGAGCAGTTCTTC. Protein product: CASSGGGANNEQFF. The full variable domain, its missing parts supplied by reference TRBV2 and TRBJ2-1, is EPEVTQTPSHQVTQMGQEVILRCVPISNHLYFYWYRQILGQKVEFLVSFYNNEISEKSEIFDDQFSVERPDGSNFTLKIRSTKLEDSAMYFCASSGGGANNEQFFGPGTRLTVL.

The rearrangement uses TRBV10-1 and TRBJ2-3, with D maybe TRBD1 (5 bases). Germline V gives CDR1 WNHNN, CDR2 SYGVQD (reference sequence). The CDR3 sequence is 12 residues long. Trimming left V 10 bases short and J 2 bases short, with 10 bases between. CDR3 sequence (DNA): TGCGCCACCATCAGGGACACAGATACGCAGTATTTT. This encodes CATIRDTDTQYF.